These 5 T cell receptor beta chains were all obtained from the same sample, sequenced in a study of blood T cell repertoires in COVID-19. This table comes from immunoSEQ multiplex PCR, and its TCRdb copy is limited to in-frame clones, with some not included. The data show about 280,000 clones, approximately 78% seen once. The sample comprised PBMCs or T cells enriched from blood (not recorded which). These receptor sequences come from a man between 35 and 55 years old who had been exposed to COVID-19.

The chain couples TRBV29-1 to TRBJ1-5; D is uncertain. The CDR3 consists of 11 residues. Trimming removed 3 bases at V and 6 bases at J, with 6 bases between. Per germline, CDR1 SQVTM and CDR2 ANQGSEA. CDR3 DNA sequence: TGCAGCGTTGATAGCCGTCAGCCCCAGCATTTT. It yields the protein CSVDSRQPQHF.

The CDR3 spells CASSRQLRVGGNTIYF. In DNA, the CDR3 is TGTGCCAGCAGTCGGCAGCTCAGGGTGGGGGGAAACACCATATATTTT. The gene calls are TRBV6-6 and TRBJ1-3; possibly TRBD1 for D (5 bases). The length of the CDR3 is 16 residues. Deletions cut 5 bases from V and 4 bases from J, with 18 bases between. Germline V CDR1 and CDR2: MNHNY, SVGAGI (reference sequence).

The chain links TRBV11-3 to TRBJ1-2; 9 bases agree with TRBD1. The length of the CDR3 is 14 residues. The J segment lost 3 bases and the V segment lost 4 bases, leaving 3 bases of the junction unmatched. Germline V CDR1 and CDR2: SGHNT, YENEEA. CDR3 in amino acids: CASSSRQGDYGYTF. The DNA of the CDR3 is TGTGCCAGCAGCTCCAGACAGGGGGACTATGGCTACACCTTC. Based on the CDR3 plus reference TRBV11-3 and TRBJ1-2, the full variable domain is EAGVVQSPRYKIIEKKQPVAFWCNPISGHNTLYWYLQNLGQGPELLIRYENEEAVDDSQLPKDRFSAERLKGVDSTLKIQPAELGDSAVYLCASSSRQGDYGYTFGSGTRLTVV.

Regarding this clone: At one of its ends the junction is not consistent with the germline gene, which may arise from a read error. The rearrangement uses TRBV11-3 and TRBJ1-1; D is ambiguous. Germline CDR1 and CDR2: SGHNT and YENEEA. There are 12 residues in the CDR3. The CDR3 spells CASSWGEGEAFF. The CDR3 DNA is TGTGCCAGTAGCTGGGGAGAGGGAGAAGCTTTCTTT. Supplemented by reference TRBV11-3 and TRBJ1-1, the full variable domain reads EAGVVQSPRYKIIEKKQPVAFWCNPISGHNTLYWYLQNLGQGPELLIRYENEEAVDDSQLPKDRFSAERLKGVDSTLKIQPAELGDSAVYLCASSWGEGEAFFGQGTRLTVV.

This sequence joins TRBV7-9 and TRBJ1-2, with a tentative D call TRBD1 (5 bases). Germline CDR1 is SEHNR and CDR2 is FQNEAQ (reference sequence). The length of the CDR3 is 17 residues. Deletions cut 4 bases from V and 2 bases from J, with 20 bases between. The CDR3 region is CASSSTGGLRQNYGYTF. For the CDR3, the DNA is TGTGCCAGCAGCTCCACGGGGGGGTTGAGGCAAAACTATGGCTACACCTTC.